The source of this T cell receptor beta chain is a study of T cell repertoires in cytomegalovirus infection. Study overall: Shared public TCR beta signatures pointed to both CMV infection and a matching HLA type. Study results and caveats: In two of eight donors, the top clonotype was HLA-C-restricted CMV-specific. Cumulative frequency of public TCR beta families picked out carriers of CMV plus the relevant HLA.

Using its own MiXCR run on the reads, TCRdb lists one record per CDR3 protein. The sample consists of around 320,000 distinct CDR3 sequences, around 9.5% of them appearing once. The CDR3 has 14 residues. V shed 5 bases and J shed 7 bases, with 18 bases lying between them. CDR1 SGHTA and CDR2 FQGNSA come from the germline V gene. This clonotype has a count of ten or more. Its antigen is not known. Sequencing used PBMCs. The TCR sequence derives from a human donor in good health (CMV status not recorded). Some clones in this sample may be carry-over from other donors' samples. The chain links TRBV7-2 to TRBJ2-7; no definite D call. DNA for the CDR3: TGTGCCAGCAGCCAGTCGGACGGGCTTTGGGAGCAGTACTTC. This gives the protein CASSQSDGLWEQYF.